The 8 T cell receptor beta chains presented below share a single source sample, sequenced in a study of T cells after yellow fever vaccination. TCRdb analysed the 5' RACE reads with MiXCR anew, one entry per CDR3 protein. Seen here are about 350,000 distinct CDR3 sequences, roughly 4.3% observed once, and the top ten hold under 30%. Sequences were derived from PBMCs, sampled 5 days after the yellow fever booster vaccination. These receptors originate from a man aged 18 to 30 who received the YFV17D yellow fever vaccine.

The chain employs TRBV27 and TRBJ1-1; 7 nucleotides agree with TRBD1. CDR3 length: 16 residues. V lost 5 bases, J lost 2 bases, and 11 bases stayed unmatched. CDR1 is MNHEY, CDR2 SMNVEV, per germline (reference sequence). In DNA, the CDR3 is TGTGCCAGCAGTCCCACCCCCACAGGGGCAAACACTGAAGCTTTCTTT. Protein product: CASSPTPTGANTEAFF.

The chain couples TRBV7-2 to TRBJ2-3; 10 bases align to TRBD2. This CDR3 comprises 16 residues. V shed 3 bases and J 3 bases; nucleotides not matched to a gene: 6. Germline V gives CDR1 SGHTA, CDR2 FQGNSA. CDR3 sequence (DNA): TGTGCCAGCAGCTTTCAAGCGGGGGGGGAGACAGATACGCAGTATTTT. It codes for CASSFQAGGETDTQYF.

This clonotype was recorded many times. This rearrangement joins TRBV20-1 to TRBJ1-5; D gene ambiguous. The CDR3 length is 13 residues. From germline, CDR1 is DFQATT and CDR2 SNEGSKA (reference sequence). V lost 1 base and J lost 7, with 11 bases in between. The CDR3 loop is CSARGYQRQPQHF. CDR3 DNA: TGCAGTGCTAGAGGCTATCAGCGGCAGCCCCAGCATTTT.

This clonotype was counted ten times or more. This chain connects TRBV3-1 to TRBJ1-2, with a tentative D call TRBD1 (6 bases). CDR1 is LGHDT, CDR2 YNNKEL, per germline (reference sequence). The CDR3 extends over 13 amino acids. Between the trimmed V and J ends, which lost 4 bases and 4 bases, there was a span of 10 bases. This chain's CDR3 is CASSPGQIYGYTF. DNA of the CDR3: TGTGCCAGCAGCCCCGGACAGATCTATGGCTACACCTTC.

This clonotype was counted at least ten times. CDR3 DNA sequence: TGCGCCAGCAGCAAGGGACAGGACACCGGGGAGCTGTTTTTT. Encoded protein: CASSKGQDTGELFF. V usage is TRBV5-1 and J usage is TRBJ2-2; TRBD1 agrees at 8 bases. The germline CDR1 and CDR2 sequences are SGHRS and YFSETQ. The CDR3 consists of 14 residues. The V gene end was trimmed by 4 bases and the J gene end by 3 bases; junction bases not matched to a gene: 2. Using reference TRBV5-1 and TRBJ2-2 for the parts outside the CDR3, the full variable domain is KAGVTQTPRYLIKTRGQQVTLSCSPISGHRSVSWYQQTPGQGLQFLFEYFSETQRNKGNFPGRFSGRQFSNSRSEMNVSTLELGDSALYLCASSKGQDTGELFFGEGSRLTVL.

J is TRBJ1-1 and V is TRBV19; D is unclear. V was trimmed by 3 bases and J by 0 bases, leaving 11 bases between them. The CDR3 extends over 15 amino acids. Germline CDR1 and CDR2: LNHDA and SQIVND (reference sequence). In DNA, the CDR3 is TGTGCCAGTAGTATTAACGCAGCCCTGAACACTGAAGCTTTCTTT. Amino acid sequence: CASSINAALNTEAFF.

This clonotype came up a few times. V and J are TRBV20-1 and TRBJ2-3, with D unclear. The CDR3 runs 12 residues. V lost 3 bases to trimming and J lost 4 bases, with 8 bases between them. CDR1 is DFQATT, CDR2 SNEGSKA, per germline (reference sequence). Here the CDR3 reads CSASAPADTQYF. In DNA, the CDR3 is TGCAGTGCTAGTGCCCCGGCAGATACGCAGTATTTT.

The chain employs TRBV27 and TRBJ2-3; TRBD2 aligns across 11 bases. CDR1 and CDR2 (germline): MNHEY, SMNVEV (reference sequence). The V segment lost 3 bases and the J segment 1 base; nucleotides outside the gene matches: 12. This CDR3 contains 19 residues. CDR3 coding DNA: TGTGCCAGCAGTTTCTCTGCTAGCGGGGGGTCAAAAGGCACAGATACGCAGTATTTT. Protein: CASSFSASGGSKGTDTQYF.